The rows below give T cell receptor beta chains drawn from one sample of a study of shared T cell receptors in the human thymus. Using immunoSEQ multiplex PCR, the repertoire was profiled, and TCRdb retains in-frame clones only, with some absent. The sample lists just under 550,000 clones, around three quarters seen once, with more than 0.01% in the top ten. The sample was also linked to a second study, of human thymus T cells.

Source material: thymocytes. The receptors stem from a boy in the first two years of life with a congenital heart defect. CDR3s include the opening cysteine and the closing phenylalanine or tryptophan. The order of the fields is V gene, clone size, D gene, J gene, CDR3 protein, CDR3 DNA. The D gene is left open where the match is weak. The size field is filled for only some rows; it gives once, few, many or a size class.

v_call: TRBV7-6; clone_size: few; d_call: -; j_call: TRBJ2-7; cdr3_aa: CASSAPPEPSSYEQYF; cdr3_nt: TGTGCCAGCAGCGCGCCCCCTGAACCATCCTCCTACGAGCAGTACTTC
v_call: TRBV4-3; clone_size: -; d_call: -; j_call: TRBJ2-6; cdr3_aa: CASSQGTRVQSGANVLTF; cdr3_nt: TGCGCCAGCAGCCAAGGTACCAGGGTCCAATCTGGGGCCAACGTCCTGACTTTC
v_call: TRBV27; clone_size: -; d_call: -; j_call: TRBJ1-6; cdr3_aa: CASSLCGGPLNLHF; cdr3_nt: TGTGCCAGCAGTTTGTGTGGGGGCCCCCTAAACCTCCACTTT
v_call: TRBV2; clone_size: -; d_call: TRBD1; j_call: TRBJ1-5; cdr3_aa: CASRIDRDYQPQHF; cdr3_nt: TGTGCCAGCAGGATTGACAGGGACTATCAGCCCCAGCATTTT
v_call: TRBV5-1; clone_size: -; d_call: TRBD1; j_call: TRBJ1-1; cdr3_aa: CASRNRGLNTEAFF; cdr3_nt: TGCGCCAGCAGAAACAGGGGCCTGAACACTGAAGCTTTCTTT
v_call: TRBV11-2; clone_size: -; d_call: TRBD2; j_call: TRBJ2-5; cdr3_aa: CASSPKRTSGETQYF; cdr3_nt: TGTGCCAGCAGCCCGAAACGGACTAGCGGAGAGACCCAGTACTTC
v_call: TRBV19; clone_size: -; d_call: TRBD2; j_call: TRBJ2-7; cdr3_aa: CASSTSGRADEQYF; cdr3_nt: TGTGCCAGTAGTACTAGCGGGAGGGCTGACGAGCAGTACTTC
v_call: TRBV30; clone_size: -; d_call: -; j_call: TRBJ2-3; cdr3_aa: CAWSPTAPGHYTQYF; cdr3_nt: TGTGCCTGGAGTCCAACCGCGCCGGGACACTATACGCAGTATTTT
v_call: TRBV9; clone_size: -; d_call: TRBD1; j_call: TRBJ1-3; cdr3_aa: CASSVKGACGNTIYF; cdr3_nt: TGTGCCAGCAGCGTAAAGGGGGCTTGTGGAAACACCATATATTTT
v_call: TRBV28; clone_size: -; d_call: -; j_call: TRBJ1-1; cdr3_aa: CASSLLGANTEAFF; cdr3_nt: TGTGCCAGCAGTCTCTTGGGGGCTAACACTGAAGCTTTCTTT
v_call: TRBV2; clone_size: -; d_call: TRBD2; j_call: TRBJ2-7; cdr3_aa: CASSLGLAGARLYEQYF; cdr3_nt: TGTGCCAGCAGTCTCGGACTAGCGGGAGCCCGCCTTTACGAGCAGTACTTC
v_call: TRBV5-6; clone_size: -; d_call: TRBD1; j_call: TRBJ1-1; cdr3_aa: CASSLRRGGAGWDTEAFF; cdr3_nt: TGTGCCAGCAGCCTGCGGAGAGGGGGCGCAGGATGGGACACTGAAGCTTTCTTT
v_call: TRBV18; clone_size: -; d_call: -; j_call: TRBJ2-3; cdr3_aa: CASSLQGGLTDTQYF; cdr3_nt: TGTGCCAGCTCACTCCAGGGAGGCCTCACAGATACGCAGTATTTT
v_call: TRBV15; clone_size: few; d_call: TRBD2; j_call: TRBJ2-1; cdr3_aa: CATSRTYYGTSGGTLVF; cdr3_nt: TGTGCCACCAGCAGAACCTACTACGGGACTAGCGGTGGCACTTTGGTCTTC
v_call: TRBV10-3; clone_size: once; d_call: TRBD1; j_call: TRBJ1-5; cdr3_aa: CAVRGTGSNQPQHF; cdr3_nt: TGTGCCGTCAGAGGGACAGGTAGCAATCAGCCCCAGCATTTT
v_call: TRBV28; clone_size: -; d_call: TRBD2; j_call: TRBJ2-1; cdr3_aa: CASSLGREASGRKNEQFF; cdr3_nt: TGTGCCAGCAGTTTAGGGCGAGAAGCTAGCGGGAGAAAAAATGAGCAGTTCTTC
v_call: TRBV27; clone_size: -; d_call: -; j_call: TRBJ1-1; cdr3_aa: CASSLSEGMNTEAFF; cdr3_nt: TGTGCCAGCAGTTTATCGGAGGGCATGAACACTGAAGCTTTCTTT
v_call: TRBV28; clone_size: -; d_call: TRBD2; j_call: TRBJ2-2; cdr3_aa: CASSLSGGATGELFF; cdr3_nt: TGTGCCAGCAGTTTATCGGGAGGTGCCACCGGGGAGCTGTTTTTT
v_call: TRBV25-1; clone_size: -; d_call: TRBD2; j_call: TRBJ2-1; cdr3_aa: CASSEDQAGPYNEQFF; cdr3_nt: TGTGCCAGCAGTGAAGACCAAGCGGGACCCTACAATGAGCAGTTCTTC
v_call: TRBV4-1; clone_size: -; d_call: TRBD2; j_call: TRBJ2-1; cdr3_aa: CASSQGLAFNSYNEQFF; cdr3_nt: TGCGCCAGCAGCCAAGGACTAGCCTTCAACTCCTACAATGAGCAGTTCTTC
v_call: TRBV18; clone_size: -; d_call: -; j_call: TRBJ2-3; cdr3_aa: CASSPPNRDTQYF; cdr3_nt: TGTGCCAGCTCACCGCCTAACAGGGATACGCAGTATTTT
v_call: TRBV5-4; clone_size: few; d_call: -; j_call: TRBJ2-1; cdr3_aa: CASSFGRREWFF; cdr3_nt: TGTGCCAGCAGCTTTGGGCGCAGGGAATGGTTCTTC
v_call: TRBV6-4; clone_size: once; d_call: TRBD2; j_call: TRBJ2-1; cdr3_aa: CASSPSGGGPNEQFF; cdr3_nt: TGTGCCAGCAGCCCGAGCGGGGGCGGACCCAATGAGCAGTTCTTC
v_call: TRBV25-1; clone_size: -; d_call: -; j_call: TRBJ2-7; cdr3_aa: CALSDNHEQYF; cdr3_nt: TGTGCTTTATCGGACAACCACGAGCAGTACTTC
v_call: TRBV4-1; clone_size: -; d_call: TRBD2; j_call: TRBJ2-1; cdr3_aa: CASSQDSSGREYNEQFF; cdr3_nt: TGCGCCAGCAGCCAAGACTCTAGCGGGAGGGAATACAATGAGCAGTTCTTC
v_call: TRBV4-3; clone_size: -; d_call: -; j_call: TRBJ2-7; cdr3_aa: CASSQVEGGYEQYF; cdr3_nt: TGCGCCAGCAGCCAAGTGGAGGGCGGCTACGAGCAGTACTTC
v_call: TRBV4-3; clone_size: -; d_call: TRBD1; j_call: TRBJ1-4; cdr3_aa: CASSQVKGTGYNEKLFF; cdr3_nt: TGCGCCAGCAGCCAAGTAAAAGGGACAGGCTATAATGAAAAACTGTTTTTT
v_call: TRBV4-3; clone_size: -; d_call: TRBD2; j_call: TRBJ2-2; cdr3_aa: CASSQFYPGGGTGELFF; cdr3_nt: TGCGCCAGCAGCCAGTTTTACCCCGGGGGAGGGACCGGGGAGCTGTTTTTT
v_call: TRBV13; clone_size: -; d_call: -; j_call: TRBJ2-6; cdr3_aa: CASTPPHRTYGANVLTF; cdr3_nt: TGTGCCAGCACCCCCCCCCACAGGACGTATGGGGCCAACGTCCTGACTTTC
v_call: TRBV4-1; clone_size: -; d_call: TRBD1; j_call: TRBJ2-7; cdr3_aa: CASSQRDRGYEQYF; cdr3_nt: TGCGCCAGCAGCCAGAGGGACAGGGGCTACGAGCAGTACTTC
v_call: TRBV27; clone_size: -; d_call: -; j_call: TRBJ1-1; cdr3_aa: CASERGDGGATEAFF; cdr3_nt: TGTGCCAGCGAAAGAGGGGACGGGGGGGCGACTGAAGCTTTCTTT
v_call: TRBV27; clone_size: -; d_call: TRBD2; j_call: TRBJ2-7; cdr3_aa: CASSPRWQRESSYEQYF; cdr3_nt: TGTGCCAGCAGTCCCCGTTGGCAGCGGGAGAGCTCCTACGAGCAGTACTTC
v_call: TRBV4-3; clone_size: -; d_call: TRBD2; j_call: TRBJ2-1; cdr3_aa: CASSQEDGGLDYNEQFF; cdr3_nt: TGCGCCAGCAGCCAAGAAGACGGGGGACTAGATTACAATGAGCAGTTCTTC
v_call: TRBV30; clone_size: -; d_call: -; j_call: TRBJ2-3; cdr3_aa: CAWSVRRTFPDTQYF; cdr3_nt: TGTGCCTGGAGTGTACGAAGGACATTCCCAGATACGCAGTATTTT
v_call: TRBV7-3; clone_size: -; d_call: -; j_call: TRBJ2-5; cdr3_aa: CASSVVGVPMQETQYF; cdr3_nt: TGTGCCAGCAGCGTTGTCGGGGTTCCGATGCAAGAGACCCAGTACTTC
v_call: TRBV7-2; clone_size: -; d_call: -; j_call: TRBJ2-7; cdr3_aa: CASSLGLGYEQYF; cdr3_nt: TGTGCCAGCAGCTTAGGACTAGGCTACGAGCAGTACTTC
v_call: TRBV19; clone_size: -; d_call: -; j_call: TRBJ2-1; cdr3_aa: CASRHQGWDEQFF; cdr3_nt: TGTGCCAGTAGGCATCAGGGGTGGGATGAGCAGTTCTTC
v_call: TRBV7-9; clone_size: -; d_call: -; j_call: TRBJ1-1; cdr3_aa: CASSLAGRMNTEAFF; cdr3_nt: TGTGCCAGCAGCTTAGCGGGGAGGATGAACACTGAAGCTTTCTTT
v_call: TRBV7-2; clone_size: few; d_call: -; j_call: TRBJ2-1; cdr3_aa: CASSLGGTSHVNEQFF; cdr3_nt: TGTGCCAGCAGCTTGGGCGGGACCTCTCACGTCAATGAGCAGTTCTTC
v_call: TRBV29-1; clone_size: -; d_call: TRBD2; j_call: TRBJ2-1; cdr3_aa: CSLHTGLAGVGVDGEQFF; cdr3_nt: TGCAGCCTGCACACGGGACTAGCGGGAGTGGGGGTAGATGGTGAGCAGTTCTTC
v_call: TRBV11-2; clone_size: few; d_call: -; j_call: TRBJ2-6; cdr3_aa: CASSLHREGHSGANVLTF; cdr3_nt: TGTGCCAGCAGCCTTCACAGGGAGGGCCACTCTGGGGCCAACGTCCTGACTTTC